This section outlines one TCR beta chain sequence together with its context. The clone's antigen remains unknown. The input lacks base qualities; no much larger clone sits a single base away. Systemically healthy Caucasian individuals from Russia, around 38 in total and aged about 6 to 95 years, were included as donors. Around 9.8 milliliters of peripheral blood were collected from each donor into EDTA-treated Vacutainer tubes. Ficoll-Paque density-gradient centrifugation was used to isolate PBMCs, with at least 6 million per sample. Trizol reagent was used to extract total RNA from the PBMCs, yielding at least 5.5 micrograms per sample. The percentages of naive CD45RAhigh/CD27high T cells were determined by flow cytometry on a PBMC aliquot from every donor. The sample comes from a study of blood T cells in healthy people across ages (dated by TCRdb to the mid-2010s). For the wider study: In model experiments, template switching captured roughly one uniquely barcoded TCR beta cDNA molecule for every two T cells. To track age-related changes in TCR beta repertoire diversity, the study relied on deep sequencing normalized with unique cDNA molecular identifiers. Four age groups were formed from the donors: young (average around 15 years), middle-aged (approximately 39), aged (62) and long-lived (approximately 80). Using the same blood draw, the study looked at two additional independent replicas of 1 million unique cDNA reads for two donors, one aged 18 to 30 and the other aged 80 or older.

The library was obtained by 5' RACE. Sequencer: Illumina HiSeq 2500. A second PCR of about 6 to 11 cycles was performed with a sample-barcoded 5' primer and a J-beta primer mix. A unique molecular identifier was introduced onto each TCR beta cDNA molecule by a template-switch 5' adaptor carrying 12 random nucleotides. Each sample yielded at least 3 million CDR3-containing paired-end reads. First-strand cDNA synthesis was performed from all RNA using the Mint cDNA synthesis kit, with priming by a TRBC-specific oligonucleotide. All cDNA was treated with uracil-DNA glycosylase and then went through a first 18-cycle PCR with the universal primers M1SS and BC2_uni_R. The source study handled its data this way. For normalization, 1 million high-quality reads were randomly selected from each sample, with every read carrying a distinct molecular identifier. Instead of being binned into consensus sequences, reads that shared molecular identifiers were thrown out. MiTCR, set to a Q25 quality threshold and the strictest error-elimination algorithm, was used for CDR3 identification, clonotype clustering and error correction. Lower-bound total TCR beta diversity was estimated with a nonparametric unseen species model using Euler transformation. The public reads were run again by TCRdb, first through fastp at Q25 and then through MiXCR, and only productive beta chains were kept. Entries that share a CDR3 protein sequence are merged under the most common genes and DNA. These V and J calls derive from TCRdb rather than the authors' analysis. For this sample the table gives just under 550,000 distinct CDR3 sequences, of which around 24% were detected only once. Together, the top ten hold around 10% of the sample.

Points the paper makes about the study in general: Because donor CMV infection status was unknown, age-related changes in expanded clonotypes were potentially confounded. A strong correlation was found between observed TCR beta diversity and the percentage of naive T cells measured by flow cytometry. The long-lived group showed more naive CD4+ T cells, fewer expanded clones and increased TCR diversity than the aged group, suggesting age selection. Because profiling used bulk unsorted PBMCs, naive and antigen-experienced compartments could not be compared conclusively. Estimates of total diversity from one million sequenced T cells were regarded as lower bounds and underestimates. Observed TCR beta diversity per million T cells fell roughly linearly with age, and a significant reduction was already apparent by age around 40.

These data were also filed under a second study, of T cells of mothers and their children. As that second study puts it: The donors were nine systemically healthy Caucasian individuals, made up of three mothers and their six children. cDNA synthesis used all of the extracted RNA, with roughly 1.5 ug of RNA in each 15 ul reaction. In the second PCR, the M1S primer added sample barcodes and 2-4 random nucleotides. Over 8.5 million TCR beta CDR3 reads were obtained for each mother, and 2.5 million to 3.5 million reads were obtained for each child. In both related and unrelated pairs, thymic selection shapes the output of TCR recombination in a similar way, with inherited differences having only a minor effect. Normalized repertoire overlap was always slightly but never significantly higher in related than unrelated mother-child pairs. Persistent microchimeric T cell clones were not detected, at a sensitivity of approximately 98 clones per million clonotypes. In the study, deep NGS was used to compare the TCR beta repertoires of mothers and children, and features distinguishing related mother-child pairs from unrelated individuals were sought. The mean age was roughly 44 +/- 4 years for the mothers and approximately 11 +/- 4 years for the children. After adapters were ligated using NEBNext reagents, the libraries underwent 100+100 nt paired-end sequencing on an Illumina HiSeq 2000. Mother and child libraries were prepared a month apart and sequenced in separate runs to prevent cross-contamination. Between about 500,000 and 2,100,000 distinct TCR beta clonotypes were identified per donor. Naive TCR beta clonotypes were estimated from low-frequency clonotypes matched to each donor's FACS-determined naive share, without sorting.

The sequencing input was blood. This receptor was identified in a boy younger than 18 in good health.

This receptor has the CDR3 CASSDTGGTGANVLTF. The DNA sequence follows: TGTGCCAGCAGTGATACAGGTGGGACTGGGGCCAACGTCCTGACTTTC. This sequence uses TRBV6-6 and TRBJ2-6, with a weak D call of TRBD1 (5 bases match). V and J are truncated by 5 bases and 2 bases respectively, leaving an intervening sequence of 13 bases. The CDR3 runs 16 amino acids, cysteine and phenylalanine included. The CDR3 DNA has 48 bases and is translated from base 1. The germline V gene (reference sequence) gives CDR1 as MNHNY and CDR2 as SVGAGI.